The entry that follows covers one TCR beta chain sequence. Residents of over 20 US areas, aged roughly 18 to 89 years, made up the participants. These data originate in a study of blood T cell repertoires in COVID-19. Overall study context: Samples of COVID-19 (acute and convalescent) were obtained from the United States, Italy and Spain.

Measured with immunoSEQ multiplex PCR; TCRdb has only the in-frame clones, and not every one. The table has 350,000 to 400,000 clones, roughly 90% seen once. The sample comprised PBMCs or T cells enriched from blood (not recorded which). This TCR derives from a woman in her twenties or thirties with acute COVID-19.

Here the CDR3 reads CASSLVPFQTGNSPLHF. The CDR3 DNA reads as TGTGCCAGCAGCTTAGTCCCTTTTCAGACAGGCAATTCACCCCTCCACTTT. This chain connects TRBV7-2 to TRBJ1-6; possible D gene TRBD1, 6 bases. Looked up from germline, CDR1 is SGHTA and CDR2 is FQGNSA. Trimming left V 1 base short and J 7 bases short, with 17 bases between. The CDR3 spans 17 residues.